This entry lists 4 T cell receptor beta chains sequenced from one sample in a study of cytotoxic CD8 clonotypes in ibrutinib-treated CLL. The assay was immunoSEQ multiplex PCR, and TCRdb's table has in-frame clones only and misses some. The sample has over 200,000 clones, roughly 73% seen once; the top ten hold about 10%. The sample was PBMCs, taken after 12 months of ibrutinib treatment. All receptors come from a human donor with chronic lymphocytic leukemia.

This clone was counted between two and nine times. This CDR3 is CASSLRDNTGELFF. The CDR3 coding sequence is TGTGCCAGCAGCCTCCGGGATAACACCGGGGAGCTGTTTTTT. V is TRBV7-8 and J is TRBJ2-2; D may be TRBD2 (5 bases). Germline CDR1 SGHVS, CDR2 FQNEAQ. The CDR3 has 14 residues. The V end lost 5 bases, the J end lost 2 bases, and 9 bases lay between the germline ends.

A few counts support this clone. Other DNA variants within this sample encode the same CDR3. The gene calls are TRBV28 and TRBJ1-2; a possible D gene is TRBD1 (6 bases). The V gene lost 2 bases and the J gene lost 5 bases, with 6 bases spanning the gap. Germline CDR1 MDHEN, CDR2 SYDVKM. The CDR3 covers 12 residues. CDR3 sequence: CASSLGTYGYTF. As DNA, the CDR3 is TGTGCCAGCAGTTTAGGGACATATGGCTACACCTTC.

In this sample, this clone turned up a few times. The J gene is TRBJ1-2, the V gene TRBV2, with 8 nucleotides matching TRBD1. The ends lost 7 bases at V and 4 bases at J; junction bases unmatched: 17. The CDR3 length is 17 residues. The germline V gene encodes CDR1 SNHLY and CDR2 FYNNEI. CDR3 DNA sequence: TGTGCCAGCAAGGAACCGCCGGGACAGGATAAATTCTATGGCTACACCTTC. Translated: CASKEPPGQDKFYGYTF.

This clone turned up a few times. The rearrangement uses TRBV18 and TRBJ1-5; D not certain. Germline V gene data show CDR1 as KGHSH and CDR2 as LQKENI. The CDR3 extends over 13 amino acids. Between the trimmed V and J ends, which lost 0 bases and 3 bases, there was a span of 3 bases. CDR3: CASSPPDNQPQHF. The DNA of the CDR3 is TGTGCCAGCTCACCACCCGACAATCAGCCCCAGCATTTT.